Only a few counts were recorded for the clone carrying this T cell receptor beta chain. The antigen is unknown. TCRdb re-called the 5' RACE reads with MiXCR, one entry per CDR3 protein. The sample yields just under 600,000 distinct CDR3 sequences, approximately 15% seen once. This sample stems from a study of T cells after yellow fever vaccination. The CDR3 is 13 amino acids. Deletions cut 5 bases from V and 4 bases from J, with 11 bases between. Germline V gene sequence: CDR1 MNHNS, CDR2 SASEGT. Study-level points and caveats: When the response was secondary, it was weaker but reached its peak faster, day 5 versus 15. In post-booster samples, most primary-vaccination clones reappeared (approximately 95% CD4, 88% CD8). Any FACS-sorted repertoire could hold abundant clonotypes that contaminate it from the bulk population.

The sequenced sample was PBMCs, obtained on the day of the yellow fever booster vaccination. The clonotype originates from a man younger than 45 who received the YFV17D yellow fever vaccine. The chain carries TRBV6-1 and TRBJ2-5, with D unresolved. The CDR3 sequence is CASSLVLSETQYF. CDR3 DNA sequence: TGTGCCAGCAGTCTAGTTTTATCAGAGACCCAGTACTTC.